This entry lists 31 T cell receptor beta chains sequenced from one sample in a study of T cells in Graves' hyperthyroidism and ophthalmopathy. There were TCR beta CDR3 regions amplified from RNA transcripts. HTBI primers were used for first-round RT-PCR of the TCR CDR3. Each CDR3 protein is one row after TCRdb ran MiXCR on the multiplex PCR reads. The sample shows 450,000 to 600,000 distinct CDR3 sequences, about 20% of them seen only once. Sample: blood. These receptors came from a man in his forties or fifties with Graves' ophthalmopathy.

Worth noting for this clonotype: An end of the junction differs from the germline gene, which may be a read error. The chain links TRBV7-7 to TRBJ2-1, with TRBD2 matching over 12 bases. Germline CDR1 is SSHAT and CDR2 is FNYEAQ (reference sequence). The CDR3 length is 19 residues. The CDR3 sequence is CASSTRLAGALSSYNEQFF. The CDR3 DNA reads as TGTGCTAGCAGCACCCGACTAGCGGGGGCCCTGAGCTCCTACAATGAGCAGTTCTTC.

For this clonotype: Given a much more abundant clone one base away, this may be a read error. This chain joins TRBV27 and TRBJ2-2; D is unresolved. Trimming removed 1 base from V and 4 bases from J, with 4 bases in between. The CDR3 contains 13 residues. Germline V CDR1 and CDR2: MNHEY, SMNVEV (reference sequence). The CDR3 coding sequence is TGTGCCAGCAGTTTATATGGCACCGGGGAGCTGTTTTTT. It translates to CASSLYGTGELFF.

The CDR3 DNA is TGTGCCAGCAGTCGTATTCCAGGGGAGAACACTGAAGCTTTCTTT. This codes for CASSRIPGENTEAFF. The chain recombines TRBV3-1 with TRBJ1-1, with D perhaps matching TRBD1 (6 bases). The V gene lost 6 bases and the J gene lost 1 base, with 15 bases spanning the gap. The CDR3 runs 15 residues. CDR1 and CDR2 from the germline V gene are LGHDT and YNNKEL (reference sequence).

This clonotype showed up just a few times. CDR3 DNA: TGTGCCAGCTCACCGAGGACAGGGGCCAACTATGGCTACACCTTC. This translates into CASSPRTGANYGYTF. This chain links TRBV18 with TRBJ1-2; the match to TRBD1 covers 9 bases. The J segment lost 2 bases and the V segment lost 3 bases, leaving 4 bases of the junction unmatched. The CDR3 runs to 15 residues. In germline, CDR1 is KGHSH, CDR2 LQKENI.

The V call is TRBV4-1, the J call TRBJ2-5; the match to TRBD1 covers 8 bases. The V gene end was trimmed by 1 base and the J gene end by 5 bases; junction bases not matched to a gene: 3. In germline, CDR1 is MGHRA, CDR2 YSYEKL. This CDR3 comprises 14 residues. CDR3 in amino acids: CASSQGTGRETQYF. Written as DNA, the CDR3 is TGCGCCAGCAGCCAAGGGACAGGGAGGGAGACCCAGTACTTC.

V usage is TRBV5-1 and J usage is TRBJ2-5; 9 nucleotides match TRBD1. Trimming at V came to 4 bases and at J to 5 bases, leaving 3 bases not matched to a gene. This CDR3 contains 13 residues. CDR1 and CDR2 from the germline V gene are SGHRS and YFSETQ. CDR3 DNA: TGCGCCAGCAGCACCGGGACAGGGGAGACCCAGTACTTC. It specifies CASSTGTGETQYF.

The rearrangement joins TRBV7-9 to TRBJ2-5; D is perhaps TRBD1 (6 bases). Germline V CDR1 and CDR2: SEHNR, FQNEAQ (reference sequence). The V gene lost 4 bases and the J gene lost 5 bases, with 17 bases spanning the gap. This CDR3 has 15 residues. This CDR3 reads CASSSKGEFGETQYF. CDR3 sequence (DNA): TGTGCCAGCAGCTCCAAGGGGGAGTTTGGGGAGACCCAGTACTTC.

This clonotype showed up just a few times. The genes are TRBV7-2 and TRBJ1-4; a possible D gene is TRBD1 (6 bases). This CDR3 comprises 16 residues. The V end was cut by 5 bases, the J end by 7 bases, with 20 bases between. The germline gives CDR1 SGHTA, CDR2 FQGNSA. The CDR3 region has the DNA TGTGCCAGCAGCATCAAAACAGGGAGTCAATTTGAAAAACTGTTTTTT. As protein: CASSIKTGSQFEKLFF.

This clonotype was seen repeatedly, ten times or more. CDR3 nucleotides: TGTGCCAGCAGCTTAGGGAGTTCTCAAGAGACCCAGTACTTC. Protein sequence: CASSLGSSQETQYF. This rearrangement joins TRBV7-8 to TRBJ2-5; D ambiguous. This CDR3 spans 14 amino acids. Germline V gene lookup returns CDR1 SGHVS and CDR2 FQNEAQ. Trimming took 1 base from V and 2 from J, leaving 8 bases between them.

V and J are TRBV6-5 and TRBJ2-7; TRBD1 matches 7 bases. CDR1 is MNHEY and CDR2 is SVGAGI in the germline V gene. With V trimmed by 0 bases and J by 4 bases, 6 bases remained unmatched. The CDR3 runs 15 residues. CDR3 sequence reads: CASSYSRDSVYEQYF. CDR3 nucleotide sequence: TGTGCCAGCAGTTACTCTAGGGACAGTGTTTACGAGCAGTACTTC.

The chain joins TRBV18 to TRBJ1-2; TRBD1 is a possible D gene (6 bases). Germline V gene sequence: CDR1 KGHSH, CDR2 LQKENI. The V and J ends lost 0 bases and 4 bases respectively, with 12 bases between them. CDR3 length: 15 residues. CDR3 protein: CASSPPDRTGYGYTF. For the CDR3, the DNA is TGTGCCAGCTCACCACCGGACAGAACTGGCTATGGCTACACCTTC. The entire variable domain, with the rest obtained from reference TRBV18 and TRBJ1-2, is as follows: NAGVMQNPRHLVRRRGQEARLRCSPMKGHSHVYWYRQLPEEGLKFMVYLQKENIIDESGMPKERFSAEFPKEGPSILRIQQVVRGDSAAYFCASSPPDRTGYGYTFGSGTRLTVV.

The genes are TRBV29-1 and TRBJ1-1; 7 bases fit TRBD1. Germline values: CDR1 SQVTM, CDR2 ANQGSEA. The CDR3 runs 12 residues. The V segment lost 6 bases and the J segment 4 bases; nucleotides outside the gene matches: 5. The CDR3 DNA reads as TGCAGCGTCACAGGGGTGGGCACTGAAGCTTTCTTT. Translated, it gives CSVTGVGTEAFF.

The J gene is TRBJ2-3, the V gene TRBV7-9; TRBD2 matches at 10 bases. The CDR3 extends over 17 amino acids. In germline, CDR1 is SEHNR, CDR2 FQNEAQ (reference sequence). The junction had 11 bases not matched to a gene; V was cut back by 6 bases and J by 2 bases. In DNA, the CDR3 is TGTGCCAGCAGGCAAACGCCAGCGGGGGGGCCCACAGATACGCAGTATTTT. It specifies CASRQTPAGGPTDTQYF.

This clonotype was recorded at least ten times. V usage is TRBV27 and J usage is TRBJ2-7, with D perhaps being TRBD1 or TRBD2 (5 bases each). V gave up 3 bases and J gave up 2 bases, with 14 bases separating them. The germline CDR1 and CDR2 sequences are MNHEY and SMNVEV (reference sequence). The CDR3 spans 15 residues. CDR3: CASSFRVEGTYEQYF. Here the CDR3 DNA reads TGTGCCAGCAGTTTTCGGGTTGAGGGGACCTACGAGCAGTACTTC.

This clonotype was seen ten or more times. This chain joins TRBV2 and TRBJ2-7; D may be TRBD1 (6 bases). The V gene lost 2 bases and the J gene lost 4 bases, with 12 bases spanning the gap. Germline CDR1 reads SNHLY; CDR2 reads FYNNEI. The CDR3 covers 14 residues. DNA for the CDR3: TGTGCCAGCAGTGAAAGGGACACCTGGTACGAGCAGTACTTC. Amino acids: CASSERDTWYEQYF. The full variable domain, its missing parts supplied by reference TRBV2 and TRBJ2-7, is EPEVTQTPSHQVTQMGQEVILRCVPISNHLYFYWYRQILGQKVEFLVSFYNNEISEKSEIFDDQFSVERPDGSNFTLKIRSTKLEDSAMYFCASSERDTWYEQYFGPGTRLTVT.

The CDR3 region has the DNA TGCGCCAGCAGCACGGACAGCATGAACACTGAAGCTTTCTTT. Translating gives CASSTDSMNTEAFF. The chain recombines TRBV5-1 with TRBJ1-1; a possible D gene is TRBD1 (6 bases). CDR1 and CDR2 from the germline V gene are SGHRS and YFSETQ. The CDR3 has 14 amino acids. The V gene lost 4 bases and the J gene lost 0 bases, with 10 bases spanning the gap.

This clonotype has more than one count but fewer than ten. The chain combines TRBV30 with TRBJ2-7; 8 nucleotides match TRBD2. The germline CDR1 and CDR2 sequences are GTSNPN and SVGIG (reference sequence). V trimming: 1 base; J trimming: 6 bases; junction bases outside the gene matches: 5. The CDR3 totals 13 residues. The DNA for the CDR3 is TGTGCCTGGAGTGAGGGACTAGTAAGCGAGCAGTACTTC. Protein product: CAWSEGLVSEQYF.

This clonotype was counted only a few times. V and J are TRBV30 and TRBJ2-6; tentative D call: TRBD1 (7 bases). The CDR3 runs 16 residues. Germline V lookup: CDR1 GTSNPN, CDR2 SVGIG (reference sequence). CDR3 nucleotides: TGTGCTGTAGGGGGGACAGCCCTCTCTGGGGCCAACGTCCTGACTTTC. Amino acid sequence: CAVGGTALSGANVLTF.

This clonotype was counted a few times. The V and J genes are TRBV4-3 and TRBJ2-1; D might be TRBD2 (6 bases). Trimming shortened V by 1 base and J by 4 bases, and 14 bases separated the two germline ends. Germline assignment: CDR1 LGHNA and CDR2 YSLEER. The CDR3 loop spans 16 amino acids. CDR3: CASSQAGTWGYNEQFF. In DNA form, the CDR3 reads TGCGCCAGCAGCCAAGCCGGGACTTGGGGATACAATGAGCAGTTCTTC.

This clonotype came up once. The chain recombines TRBV2 with TRBJ1-1, with D maybe TRBD1 (6 bases). Germline V gives CDR1 SNHLY, CDR2 FYNNEI. CDR3 length: 13 amino acids. Trimming pared 5 bases from V and 4 bases from J, leaving 11 bases between. The CDR3 DNA is TGTGCCAGCAGTACTCAGGGGAGCACTGAAGCTTTCTTT. The encoded protein is CASSTQGSTEAFF.

This chain uses TRBV6-2 or TRBV6-3 with TRBJ2-2; 9 bases are a match to TRBD2. The CDR3 spans 18 residues. Germline lookup yields CDR1 MNHEY and CDR2 SVGEGT. The V gene end was trimmed by 6 bases and the J gene end by 0 bases; junction bases not matched to a gene: 11. The CDR3 here is CASSRVGGRASNTGELFF. The CDR3, as DNA: TGTGCCAGCAGCCGGGTAGGCGGGAGGGCGTCGAACACCGGGGAGCTGTTTTTT.

At least ten counts were recorded for this clonotype. The gene calls are TRBV6-1 and TRBJ1-1; TRBD1 might be the D (5 bases). Germline-derived CDR1 and CDR2 are MNHNS and SASEGT. Deletions cut 4 bases from V and 6 bases from J, with 12 bases between. This CDR3 has 13 residues. CDR3: CASSGVGRAEAFF. DNA for the CDR3: TGTGCCAGCAGTGGGGTCGGCAGGGCTGAAGCTTTCTTT.

This clonotype was recorded many times. The chain couples TRBV2 to TRBJ1-5; tentatively, D is TRBD1 (5 bases). V was pared by 6 bases and J by 0 bases, with 18 bases between. Germline V gene data show CDR1 as SNHLY and CDR2 as FYNNEI. This CDR3 region has 17 residues. CDR3 in DNA: TGTGCCAGCAGCGACAGTCAAAGAGGGCTTAGCAATCAGCCCCAGCATTTT. Translated, it gives CASSDSQRGLSNQPQHF.

The chain couples TRBV2 to TRBJ1-2; 8 nucleotides agree with TRBD1. V was clipped by 9 bases and J by 1 base; unmatched bases: 7. Germline CDR1 and CDR2: SNHLY and FYNNEI. The CDR3 consists of 14 residues. CDR3 sequence (DNA): TGTGCCAGTAGTATGGGACAGGTTAACTATGGCTACACCTTC. This translates into CASSMGQVNYGYTF. The full variable domain, in which reference TRBV2 and TRBJ1-2 provide the parts outside the CDR3, is EPEVTQTPSHQVTQMGQEVILRCVPISNHLYFYWYRQILGQKVEFLVSFYNNEISEKSEIFDDQFSVERPDGSNFTLKIRSTKLEDSAMYFCASSMGQVNYGYTFGSGTRLTVV.

The chain couples TRBV5-8 to TRBJ1-2; tentatively, D is TRBD1 (5 bases). The V gene lost 2 bases and the J gene lost 5 bases, with 16 bases spanning the gap. Germline CDR1 and CDR2: SGHTS and YDEGEE. The CDR3 spans 15 residues. The CDR3 DNA follows: TGTGCCAGCAGCTTCGGGGGGGGGACCGAGTATGGCTACACCTTC. Amino acids: CASSFGGGTEYGYTF.

J is TRBJ2-7 and V is TRBV2; TRBD2 matches 10 bases. Trimming at V came to 5 bases and at J to 0 bases, leaving 13 bases not matched to a gene. Germline assignment: CDR1 SNHLY and CDR2 FYNNEI. The CDR3 is made up of 18 amino acids. The CDR3 nucleotides read TGTGCCAGCAGTACCCCCCGGTCTAGCGGGGGAGACTCCTACGAGCAGTACTTC. Its translation: CASSTPRSSGGDSYEQYF.

This chain joins TRBV12-3 or TRBV12-4 and TRBJ1-1; D unresolved. The CDR3 is made up of 12 amino acids. V was shortened by 2 bases and J by 8 bases, with 9 bases between the two germline ends. CDR3 DNA: TGTGCCAGCAGTTTAAGGAGCAGGGAAGCTTTCTTT. Its translation is CASSLRSREAFF.

This clonotype was found many times. The genes are TRBV11-2 and TRBJ1-5; 10 positions agree with TRBD1. After removal of 4 bases from V and 3 bases from J, the junction contained 3 bases not matched to a gene. Germline V gives CDR1 SGHAT, CDR2 FQNNGV. The CDR3 runs to 15 residues. This CDR3 is CASSSGQGPNQPQHF. CDR3 coding DNA: TGTGCCAGCAGCTCGGGACAGGGGCCCAATCAGCCCCAGCATTTT.

The sample holds many counts of this clonotype. The chain couples TRBV27 to TRBJ1-1; possibly TRBD1 for D (5 bases). CDR3 length equals 13 residues. Germline CDR1 is MNHEY and CDR2 is SMNVEV (reference sequence). V shed 3 bases and J shed 8 bases, with 13 bases lying between them. CDR3 DNA sequence: TGTGCCAGCAGTTTGTTCAGGGAGGTCGAAGCTTTCTTT. Translated, it gives CASSLFREVEAFF.

In its sample, this clonotype was seen a few times. This sequence joins TRBV3-1 and TRBJ2-7; D uncertain. The CDR3 consists of 13 residues. V dropped 1 base and J dropped 6 bases, with 10 bases sitting between them. Germline V lookup: CDR1 LGHDT, CDR2 YNNKEL (reference sequence). The CDR3, as DNA: TGTGCCAGCAGCCAAGGGCAGGCGGTCGAGCAGTACTTC. This sequence encodes CASSQGQAVEQYF.

The V and J genes are TRBV6-6 and TRBJ2-1, with 11 bases lining up with TRBD2. CDR3 length: 17 amino acids. Germline CDR1 is MNHNY and CDR2 is SVGAGI (reference sequence). Trimming at V came to 2 bases and at J to 7 bases, leaving 10 bases not matched to a gene. The CDR3 sequence is CASSYLHSGLAVNEQFF. In nucleotides, the CDR3 is TGTGCCAGCAGTTACCTTCATTCGGGACTAGCGGTGAATGAGCAGTTCTTC.